What follows are 17 T cell receptor beta chains derived from one specimen sequenced in a study of regulatory T cells in long-lasting Graves disease. iRepertoire HTBI primers and Arm-PCR of CDR3 regions built TCR beta libraries. TCRdb re-analysed the multiplex PCR reads in MiXCR, keeping a single row per CDR3 protein. The sample shows a few hundred thousand distinct CDR3 sequences, roughly 24% of them seen only once. Time point of the sample: persistent/refractory GD, antithyroid drugs over 5 years with positive TRAb. PBMC RNA was the source of the TCR library. The sample consisted of peripheral blood mononuclear cells (PBMCs), taken when the disease was refractory, from a patient treated with antithyroid drugs. Every receptor here comes from a middle-aged woman with Graves disease.

The V gene is TRBV9, the J gene TRBJ2-4; no reliable D call. The CDR3 is 13 amino acids. V shed 0 bases and J shed 6 bases, with 7 bases lying between them. Germline CDR1 SGDLS, CDR2 YYNGEE. The CDR3: CASSVDGGNIQYF. Here the CDR3 DNA reads TGTGCCAGCAGCGTAGACGGCGGAAACATTCAGTACTTC.

This clonotype has just a few counts. The chain uses TRBV3-1 and TRBJ1-3; TRBD1 matches at 7 bases. Germline V gives CDR1 LGHDT, CDR2 YNNKEL (reference sequence). The V gene end was trimmed by 0 bases and the J gene end by 8 bases; junction bases not matched to a gene: 4. This CDR3 region has 14 residues. This CDR3 reads CASSQDDRVDTIYF. CDR3 in DNA: TGTGCCAGCAGCCAAGATGACAGGGTGGACACCATATATTTT.

This clonotype occurred many times. The V gene is TRBV11-2, the J gene TRBJ2-7, with TRBD2 as a possible D gene (6 bases). V gave up 1 base and J gave up 3 bases, with 13 bases separating them. Germline V gene lookup returns CDR1 SGHAT and CDR2 FQNNGV. The CDR3 extends over 15 amino acids. The CDR3 DNA sequence: TGTGCCAGCAGCTTAGGGCCCGGGAGTCACTACGAGCAGTACTTC. Protein product: CASSLGPGSHYEQYF.

The rearrangement joins TRBV7-9 to TRBJ2-7, with 7 bases lining up with TRBD1. Germline V CDR1 and CDR2: SEHNR, FQNEAQ (reference sequence). V trimming: 5 bases; J trimming: 1 base; junction bases outside the gene matches: 8. The CDR3 extends over 15 amino acids. This CDR3 reads CASSPRQGGSYEQYF. DNA of the CDR3: TGTGCCAGCAGCCCTAGACAGGGTGGGTCCTACGAGCAGTACTTC.

This clonotype was seen many times. The CDR3 bases are TGTGCCAGCAGTTCGACAGGGGACGAGCAGTACTTC. Its translation is CASSSTGDEQYF. The J gene is TRBJ2-7, the V gene TRBV7-8; TRBD1 agrees at 8 bases. The CDR3 has 12 amino acids. V shed 6 bases and J 5 bases; nucleotides not matched to a gene: 3. In germline, CDR1 is SGHVS, CDR2 FQNEAQ.

There are a few counts of this clonotype. The chain couples TRBV20-1 to TRBJ1-1; possible D gene TRBD1, 5 bases. V lost 3 bases and J lost 1, with 12 bases in between. The CDR3 runs 14 residues. Germline V gives CDR1 DFQATT, CDR2 SNEGSKA (reference sequence). The CDR3 loop is CSASAGWGNTEAFF. The CDR3 DNA reads as TGCAGTGCTAGTGCAGGGTGGGGGAACACTGAAGCTTTCTTT.

In this sample, this clonotype turned up a few times. This chain joins TRBV6-1 and TRBJ1-1; TRBD1 aligns across 10 bases. The CDR3 sequence is 16 residues long. J lost 7 bases, V lost 10 bases, and 18 bases had no gene match. Germline lookup yields CDR1 MNHNS and CDR2 SASEGT. CDR3 bases: TGTGCCACCACTCCGACAGGGGGCGCTGGGGTTATTGAAGCTTTCTTT. It translates to CATTPTGGAGVIEAFF.

This clonotype has only a few counts. The CDR3 loop is CASEMSSGNTIYF. The CDR3 DNA follows: TGCGCCAGCGAGATGAGCTCTGGAAACACCATATATTTT. This sequence joins TRBV5-1 and TRBJ1-3; D unresolved. Trimming cost V 7 bases and J 0 bases, with 8 bases left between them. This CDR3 comprises 13 residues. Germline lookup yields CDR1 SGHRS and CDR2 YFSETQ.

The J gene is TRBJ1-1, the V gene TRBV7-9, with D unclear. This CDR3 region has 15 residues. The V end lost 1 base, the J end lost 3 bases, and 12 bases lay between the germline ends. Looked up from germline, CDR1 is SEHNR and CDR2 is FQNEAQ (reference sequence). The CDR3 loop reads CASSLERPRDTEAFF. Written as DNA, the CDR3 is TGTGCCAGCAGCTTAGAAAGACCACGGGACACTGAAGCTTTCTTT.

This clonotype was recorded at least ten times. The chain is built from TRBV20-1 and TRBJ2-7, with D unresolved. The germline gives CDR1 DFQATT, CDR2 SNEGSKA (reference sequence). V was clipped by 0 bases and J by 3 bases, with 6 bases between them. CDR3 length: 12 residues. The CDR3 loop reads CSARDHLYEQYF. The CDR3 DNA sequence: TGCAGTGCTAGAGATCACCTCTACGAGCAGTACTTC.

This clonotype has ten or more counts. This chain uses TRBV20-1 with TRBJ1-4; unclear D gene. Trimming shortened V by 3 bases and J by 6 bases, and 8 bases separated the two germline ends. CDR1 DFQATT and CDR2 SNEGSKA come from the germline V gene (reference sequence). The CDR3 covers 12 residues. The DNA of the CDR3 is TGCAGTGCTAGGGGGATGGATGAAAAACTGTTTTTT. As protein: CSARGMDEKLFF.

This clonotype appeared a few times. The chain recombines TRBV28 with TRBJ2-3; tentative D call: TRBD2 (6 bases). Trimming cost V 10 bases and J 0 bases, with 11 bases left between them. The germline gives CDR1 MDHEN, CDR2 SYDVKM. The CDR3 loop spans 13 amino acids. DNA of the CDR3: TGTGCCATCCAAAGCGGGAGCACAGATACGCAGTATTTT. Its translation: CAIQSGSTDTQYF.

This rearrangement joins TRBV6-1 to TRBJ2-7; 8 bases fit TRBD2. CDR1 and CDR2 from the germline V gene are MNHNS and SASEGT. The CDR3 is 15 residues long. V lost 7 bases, J lost 3 bases, and 11 bases stayed unmatched. In DNA, the CDR3 is TGTGCCAGCACCGAATACGGGGGGGGGGGCTACGAGCAGTACTTC. Protein: CASTEYGGGGYEQYF.

The rearrangement joins TRBV10-1 to TRBJ2-7; D is ambiguous. V lost 2 bases to trimming and J lost 10 bases, with 12 bases between them. CDR1 is WNHNN and CDR2 is SYGVQD in the germline V gene (reference sequence). The CDR3 runs to 12 residues. The DNA for the CDR3 is TGCGCCAGCAGTGAGATATCGGGTCTTCAGTACTTC. Translated, it gives CASSEISGLQYF.

This clonotype showed up many times. The V call is TRBV10-2, the J call TRBJ2-5; possible D gene TRBD1, 6 bases. The V end lost 1 base, the J end lost 2 bases, and 17 bases lay between the germline ends. Germline assignment: CDR1 WSHSY and CDR2 SAAADI. The CDR3 contains 17 residues. The CDR3 DNA follows: TGCGCCAGCAGTGAGTTCCCGAAATGGACAGTACAAGAGACCCAGTACTTC. Its translation is CASSEFPKWTVQETQYF.

The gene calls are TRBV12-3 or TRBV12-4 and TRBJ2-7; 11 positions match TRBD1. The CDR3 covers 15 residues. V shed 5 bases and J 0 bases; nucleotides not matched to a gene: 3. Here the CDR3 DNA reads TGTGCCAGCAGTGAGGACAGGGGGCGCTCCTACGAGCAGTACTTC. Protein sequence: CASSEDRGRSYEQYF.

This clonotype was counted a few times. This sequence joins TRBV7-9 and TRBJ2-5; D is possibly TRBD1 (6 bases). CDR1 and CDR2 (germline): SEHNR, FQNEAQ (reference sequence). V was shortened by 1 base and J by 2 bases, with 11 bases between the two germline ends. The CDR3 consists of 15 residues. The CDR3 loop is CASSLGGQLQETQYF. DNA of the CDR3: TGTGCCAGCAGCTTAGGTGGACAGTTACAAGAGACCCAGTACTTC.